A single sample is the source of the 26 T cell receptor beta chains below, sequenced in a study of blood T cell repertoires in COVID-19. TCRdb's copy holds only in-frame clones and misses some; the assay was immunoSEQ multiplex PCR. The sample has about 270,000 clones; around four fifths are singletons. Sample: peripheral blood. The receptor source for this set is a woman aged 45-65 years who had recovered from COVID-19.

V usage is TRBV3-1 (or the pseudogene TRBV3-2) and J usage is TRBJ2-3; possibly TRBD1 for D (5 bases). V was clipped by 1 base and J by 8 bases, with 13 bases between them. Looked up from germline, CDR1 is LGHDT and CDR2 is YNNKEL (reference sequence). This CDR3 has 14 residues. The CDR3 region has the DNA TGTGCCAGCAGCCAAGGGTCAGTTCAGGGTACGCAGTATTTT. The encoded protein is CASSQGSVQGTQYF.

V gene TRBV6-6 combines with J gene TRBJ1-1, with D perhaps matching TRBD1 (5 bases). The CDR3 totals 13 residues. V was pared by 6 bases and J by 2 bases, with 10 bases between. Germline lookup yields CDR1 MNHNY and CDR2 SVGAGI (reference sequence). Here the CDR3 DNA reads TGTGCCAGCAGCAGTCAGGGTAACACTGAAGCTTTCTTT. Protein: CASSSQGNTEAFF.

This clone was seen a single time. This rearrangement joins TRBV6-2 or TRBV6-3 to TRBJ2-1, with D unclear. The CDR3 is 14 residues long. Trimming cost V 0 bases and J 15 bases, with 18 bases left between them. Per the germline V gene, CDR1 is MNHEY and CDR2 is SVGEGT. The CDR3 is CASSYSLGVSVPFF. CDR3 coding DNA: TGTGCCAGCAGTTACTCGCTAGGTGTCAGTGTTCCGTTCTTC.

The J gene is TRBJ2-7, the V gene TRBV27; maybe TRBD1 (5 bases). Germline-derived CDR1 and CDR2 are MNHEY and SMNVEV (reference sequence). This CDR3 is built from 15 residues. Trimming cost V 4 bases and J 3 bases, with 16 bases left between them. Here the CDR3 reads CASSSLGVGSYEQYF. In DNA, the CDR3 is TGTGCCAGCAGTTCCTTAGGGGTAGGAAGCTACGAGCAGTACTTC.

CDR3 in amino acids: CASNRADRMTDTQYF. The DNA for the CDR3 is TGTGCCAGCAACCGCGCCGACAGGATGACAGATACGCAGTATTTT. The rearrangement links TRBV28 to TRBJ2-3, with a tentative D call TRBD1 (6 bases). Germline values: CDR1 MDHEN, CDR2 SYDVKM. V was trimmed by 7 bases and J by 3 bases, leaving 17 bases between them. The CDR3 length is 15 residues.

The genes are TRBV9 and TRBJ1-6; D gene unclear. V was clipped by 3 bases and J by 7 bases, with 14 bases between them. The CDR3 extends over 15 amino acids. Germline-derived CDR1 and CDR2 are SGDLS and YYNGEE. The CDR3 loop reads CASSAEGLPNSPLHF. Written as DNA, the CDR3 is TGTGCCAGCAGCGCCGAAGGACTGCCCAATTCACCCCTCCACTTT. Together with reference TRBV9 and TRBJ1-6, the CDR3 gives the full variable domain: DSGVTQTPKHLITATGQRVTLRCSPRSGDLSVYWYQQSLDQGLQFLIQYYNGEERAKGNILERFSAQQFPDLHSELNLSSLELGDSALYFCASSAEGLPNSPLHFGNGTRLTVT.

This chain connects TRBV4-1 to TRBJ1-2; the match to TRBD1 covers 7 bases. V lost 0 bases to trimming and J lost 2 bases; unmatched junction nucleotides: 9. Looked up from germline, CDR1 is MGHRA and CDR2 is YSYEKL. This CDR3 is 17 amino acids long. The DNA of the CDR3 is TGCGCCAGCAGCCAAGATAGTTGGCCAGGGGGGAACTATGGCTACACCTTC. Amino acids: CASSQDSWPGGNYGYTF.

This CDR3 reads CASSPTPGGETQHF. DNA for the CDR3: TGTGCCAGCAGCCCCACGCCGGGGGGGGAGACCCAGCATTTT. This chain uses TRBV9 with TRBJ1-5, with a tentative D call TRBD1 (5 bases). The ends were cut back, 4 bases at V and 11 bases at J, with 19 bases in the middle. The CDR3 covers 14 residues. Looked up from germline, CDR1 is SGDLS and CDR2 is YYNGEE.

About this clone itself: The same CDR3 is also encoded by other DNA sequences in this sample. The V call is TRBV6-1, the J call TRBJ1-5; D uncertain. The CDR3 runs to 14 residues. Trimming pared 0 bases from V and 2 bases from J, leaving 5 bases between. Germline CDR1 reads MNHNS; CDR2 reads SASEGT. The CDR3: CASSEASGNQPQHF. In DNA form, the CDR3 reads TGTGCCAGCAGTGAAGCTTCAGGCAATCAGCCCCAGCATTTT.

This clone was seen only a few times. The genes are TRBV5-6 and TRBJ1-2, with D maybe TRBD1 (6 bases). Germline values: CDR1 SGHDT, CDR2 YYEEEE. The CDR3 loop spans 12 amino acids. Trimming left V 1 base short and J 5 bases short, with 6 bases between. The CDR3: CASSLQGYGYTF. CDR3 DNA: TGTGCCAGCAGCTTGCAGGGGTATGGCTACACCTTC.

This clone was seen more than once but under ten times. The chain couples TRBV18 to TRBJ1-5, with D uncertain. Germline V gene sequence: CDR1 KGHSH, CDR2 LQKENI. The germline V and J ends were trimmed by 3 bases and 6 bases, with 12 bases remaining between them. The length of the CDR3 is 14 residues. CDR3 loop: CASSPTAGLQPQHF. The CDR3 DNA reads TGTGCCAGCTCACCCACAGCAGGACTTCAGCCCCAGCATTTT.

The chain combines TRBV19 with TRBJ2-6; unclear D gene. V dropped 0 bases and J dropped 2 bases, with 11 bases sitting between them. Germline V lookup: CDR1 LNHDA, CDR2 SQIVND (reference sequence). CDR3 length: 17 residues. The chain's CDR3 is CASSIDLQPTGANVLTF. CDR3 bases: TGTGCCAGTAGTATAGACTTACAGCCGACTGGGGCCAACGTCCTGACTTTC.

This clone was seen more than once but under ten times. CDR3 sequence reads: CASSQGRTGVNTIYF. The CDR3 region has the DNA TGCGCCAGCAGCCAGGGACGTACAGGGGTAAACACCATATATTTT. The chain employs TRBV4-3 and TRBJ1-3, with 7 bases fitting TRBD1. V was clipped by 3 bases and J by 6 bases; unmatched bases: 8. The CDR3 is 15 residues long. CDR1 LGHNA and CDR2 YSLEER come from the germline V gene.

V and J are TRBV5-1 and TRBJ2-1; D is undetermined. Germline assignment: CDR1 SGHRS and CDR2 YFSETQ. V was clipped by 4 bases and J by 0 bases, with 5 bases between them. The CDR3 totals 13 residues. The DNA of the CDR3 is TGCGCCAGCAGCGCGAGCTCCTACAATGAGCAGTTCTTC. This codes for CASSASSYNEQFF.

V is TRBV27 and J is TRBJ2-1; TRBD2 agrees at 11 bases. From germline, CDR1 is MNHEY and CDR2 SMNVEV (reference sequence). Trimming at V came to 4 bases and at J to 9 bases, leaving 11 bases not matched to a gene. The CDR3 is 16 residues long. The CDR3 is CASSWIAGGPRVEQFF. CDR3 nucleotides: TGTGCCAGCAGTTGGATAGCGGGGGGGCCGCGCGTTGAGCAGTTCTTC.

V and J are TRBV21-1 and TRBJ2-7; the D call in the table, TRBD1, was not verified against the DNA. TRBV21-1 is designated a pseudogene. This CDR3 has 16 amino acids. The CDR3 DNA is TGTGCCAGCAGCCTCTGGAGCCAGGGAACCTCCTACGAGCAGTACTTC. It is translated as CASSLWSQGTSYEQYF.

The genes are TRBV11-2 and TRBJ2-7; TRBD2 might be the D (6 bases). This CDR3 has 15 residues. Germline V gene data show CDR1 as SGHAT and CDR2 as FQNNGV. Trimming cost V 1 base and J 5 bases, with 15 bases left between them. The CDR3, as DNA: TGTGCCAGCAGCTTAGTATACGCGGGAACCCACGAGCAGTACTTC. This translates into CASSLVYAGTHEQYF. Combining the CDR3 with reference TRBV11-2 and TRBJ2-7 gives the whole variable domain EAGVAQSPRYKIIEKRQSVAFWCNPISGHATLYWYQQILGQGPKLLIQFQNNGVVDDSQLPKDRFSAERLKGVDSTLKIQPAKLEDSAVYLCASSLVYAGTHEQYFGPGTRLTVT.

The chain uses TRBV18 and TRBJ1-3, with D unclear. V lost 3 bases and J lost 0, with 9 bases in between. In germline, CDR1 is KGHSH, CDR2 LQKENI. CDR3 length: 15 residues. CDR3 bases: TGTGCCAGCTCACCCCCCCTTCTCTCTGGAAACACCATATATTTT. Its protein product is CASSPPLLSGNTIYF. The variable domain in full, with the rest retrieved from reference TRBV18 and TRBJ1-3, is NAGVMQNPRHLVRRRGQEARLRCSPMKGHSHVYWYRQLPEEGLKFMVYLQKENIIDESGMPKERFSAEFPKEGPSILRIQQVVRGDSAAYFCASSPPLLSGNTIYFGEGSWLTVV.

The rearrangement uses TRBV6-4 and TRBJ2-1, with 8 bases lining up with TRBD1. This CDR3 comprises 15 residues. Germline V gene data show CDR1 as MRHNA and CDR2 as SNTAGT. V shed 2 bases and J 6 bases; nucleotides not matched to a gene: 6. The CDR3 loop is CASSDGATGANEQFF. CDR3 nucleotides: TGTGCCAGCAGTGACGGGGCGACAGGGGCCAATGAGCAGTTCTTC.

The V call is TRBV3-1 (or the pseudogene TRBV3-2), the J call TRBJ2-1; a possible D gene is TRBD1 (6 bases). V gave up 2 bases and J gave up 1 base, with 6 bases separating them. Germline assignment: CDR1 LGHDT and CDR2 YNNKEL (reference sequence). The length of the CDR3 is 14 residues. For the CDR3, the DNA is TGTGCCAGCAGCCAACAGGGGTCCTACAATGAGCAGTTCTTC. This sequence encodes CASSQQGSYNEQFF.

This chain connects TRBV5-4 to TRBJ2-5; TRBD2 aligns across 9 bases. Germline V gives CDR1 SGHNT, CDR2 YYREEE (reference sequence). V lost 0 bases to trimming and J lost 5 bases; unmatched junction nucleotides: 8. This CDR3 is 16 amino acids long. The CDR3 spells CASSLEGGGAFETQYF. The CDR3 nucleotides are TGTGCCAGCAGCTTGGAGGGCGGGGGGGCCTTTGAGACCCAGTACTTC.

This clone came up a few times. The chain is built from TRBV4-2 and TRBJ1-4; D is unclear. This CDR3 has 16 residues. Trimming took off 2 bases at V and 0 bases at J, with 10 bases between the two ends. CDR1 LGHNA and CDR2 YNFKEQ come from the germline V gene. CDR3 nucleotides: TGTGCCAGCAGCCAACGAGTTGATGCAACTAATGAAAAACTGTTTTTT. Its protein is CASSQRVDATNEKLFF.

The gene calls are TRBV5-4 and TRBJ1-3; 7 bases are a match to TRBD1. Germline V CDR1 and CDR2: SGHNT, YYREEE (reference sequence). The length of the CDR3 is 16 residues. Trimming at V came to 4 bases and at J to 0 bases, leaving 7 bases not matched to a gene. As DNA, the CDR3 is TGTGCCAGCAGCGCGGGGACAGAACGCTCTGGAAACACCATATATTTT. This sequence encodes CASSAGTERSGNTIYF.

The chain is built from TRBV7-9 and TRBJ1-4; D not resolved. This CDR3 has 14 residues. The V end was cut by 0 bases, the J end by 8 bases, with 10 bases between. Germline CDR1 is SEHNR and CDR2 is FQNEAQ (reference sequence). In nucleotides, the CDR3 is TGTGCCAGCAGCTTAGCGGACTTGGGGGAAAAACTGTTTTTT. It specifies CASSLADLGEKLFF. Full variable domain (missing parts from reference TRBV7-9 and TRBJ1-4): DTGVSQNPRHKITKRGQNVTFRCDPISEHNRLYWYRQTLGQGPEFLTYFQNEAQLEKSRLLSDRFSAERPKGSFSTLEIQRTEQGDSAMYLCASSLADLGEKLFFGSGTQLSVL.

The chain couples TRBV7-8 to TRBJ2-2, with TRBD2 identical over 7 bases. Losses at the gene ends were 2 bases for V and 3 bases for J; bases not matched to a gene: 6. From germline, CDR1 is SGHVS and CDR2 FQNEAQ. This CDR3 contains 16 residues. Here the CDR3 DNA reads TGTGCCAGCAGCTTAAATCGGGAGGTGGACACCGGGGAGCTGTTTTTT. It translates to CASSLNREVDTGELFF.

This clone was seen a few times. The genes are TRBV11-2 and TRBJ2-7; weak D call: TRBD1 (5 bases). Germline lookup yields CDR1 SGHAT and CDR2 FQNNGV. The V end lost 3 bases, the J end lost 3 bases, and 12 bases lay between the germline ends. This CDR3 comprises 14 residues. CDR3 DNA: TGTGCCAGCAGCTTCCAAGGGGCTAACTACGAGCAGTACTTC. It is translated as CASSFQGANYEQYF. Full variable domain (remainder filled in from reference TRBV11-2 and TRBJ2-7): EAGVAQSPRYKIIEKRQSVAFWCNPISGHATLYWYQQILGQGPKLLIQFQNNGVVDDSQLPKDRFSAERLKGVDSTLKIQPAKLEDSAVYLCASSFQGANYEQYFGPGTRLTVT.